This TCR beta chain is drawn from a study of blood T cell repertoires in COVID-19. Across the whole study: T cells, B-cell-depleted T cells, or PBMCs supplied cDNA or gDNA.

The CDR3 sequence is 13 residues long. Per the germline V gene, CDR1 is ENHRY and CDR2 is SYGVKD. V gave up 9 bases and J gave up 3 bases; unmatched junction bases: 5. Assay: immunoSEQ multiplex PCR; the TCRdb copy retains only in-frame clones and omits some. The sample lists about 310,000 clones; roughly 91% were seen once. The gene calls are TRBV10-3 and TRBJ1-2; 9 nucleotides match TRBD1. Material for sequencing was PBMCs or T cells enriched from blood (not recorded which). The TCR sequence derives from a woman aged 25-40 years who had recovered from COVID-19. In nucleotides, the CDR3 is TGTGCCATTAGGACAGGGGAGGACTATGGCTACACCTTC. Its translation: CAIRTGEDYGYTF.